Listed below are T cell receptor beta chains from one sample, sequenced in a study of cytomegalovirus exposure and HLA in healthy donors. Produced via immunoSEQ multiplex PCR; TCRdb's table is partial and in-frame only. Counted here are about 78,000 clones, about 96% occurring once; the ten biggest clones make up 1.6%. Sequencing input: PBMCs. These TCRs come from a man in his late teens or twenties in good health and CMV-seropositive. The conserved cysteine and the conserved F or W are not part of the CDR3 here. Each record gives: CDR3 protein, V gene, J gene.

cdr3_aa: ASSQASGDNEQF
v_call: TRBV4-2
j_call: TRBJ2-1

cdr3_aa: ATDRGGYT
v_call: TRBV19
j_call: TRBJ1-2

cdr3_aa: ASSLTGGHEQY
v_call: TRBV27
j_call: TRBJ2-7

cdr3_aa: ASSSWDRVPTDTQY
v_call: TRBV2
j_call: TRBJ2-3

cdr3_aa: ASSQDRGGYSEAF
v_call: TRBV4-1
j_call: TRBJ1-1

cdr3_aa: ASSHRGQGNTEAF
v_call: TRBV7-9
j_call: TRBJ1-1

cdr3_aa: ASSLEGTAAGDEQY
v_call: TRBV27
j_call: TRBJ2-7

cdr3_aa: ASSSGGTGWVSGGYT
v_call: TRBV7-2
j_call: TRBJ1-2

cdr3_aa: ASSLGTGGFSNQPQH
v_call: TRBV28
j_call: TRBJ1-5

cdr3_aa: ASSLLPGQGEYEQY
v_call: TRBV7-9
j_call: TRBJ2-7

cdr3_aa: ASSLDRTYEQY
v_call: TRBV19
j_call: TRBJ2-7

cdr3_aa: ASSQGPGVMNTEAF
v_call: TRBV4-1
j_call: TRBJ1-1

cdr3_aa: ASTRLVRAEAF
v_call: TRBV16
j_call: TRBJ1-1

cdr3_aa: ASSDDGSYEQY
v_call: TRBV2
j_call: TRBJ2-7

cdr3_aa: ASSSGLVWRKQF
v_call: TRBV7-2
j_call: TRBJ2-1

cdr3_aa: ASAVGRSTEAF
v_call: TRBV6-1
j_call: TRBJ1-1

cdr3_aa: ASKRDHSYNEQF
v_call: TRBV7-3
j_call: TRBJ2-1

cdr3_aa: ASSVTPGLNYGYT
v_call: TRBV28
j_call: TRBJ1-2

cdr3_aa: ASSPGTEAF
v_call: TRBV7-3
j_call: TRBJ1-1

cdr3_aa: ASSQEFNTQY
v_call: TRBV14
j_call: TRBJ2-3

cdr3_aa: ASSSLAAEGQY
v_call: TRBV7-8
j_call: TRBJ2-3

cdr3_aa: AWERDRQETQY
v_call: TRBV30
j_call: TRBJ2-5